The next 8 T cell receptor beta chains were all read from a single sample in a study of cytomegalovirus exposure and HLA in healthy donors. The PCR used 60 Vbeta and 13 Jbeta primers. TCRdb's copy holds only in-frame clones and misses some; the assay was immunoSEQ multiplex PCR. The specimen's table records 100,000 to 150,000 clones. Sequenced sample: PBMCs. The receptor set was obtained from a man in his late teens or twenties in good health and CMV-seronegative.

The chain has TRBV7-2 and TRBJ1-2, with D unclear. This CDR3 comprises 14 residues. CDR1 and CDR2 from the germline V gene are SGHTA and FQGNSA. V was clipped by 4 bases and J by 4 bases, with 13 bases between them. CDR3 protein: CASSYGIAAYGYTF. Here the CDR3 DNA reads TGTGCCAGCAGCTACGGGATAGCTGCCTATGGCTACACCTTC.

The chain combines TRBV5-4 with TRBJ2-4; TRBD1 might be the D (5 bases). Germline lookup yields CDR1 SGHNT and CDR2 YYREEE (reference sequence). Trimming stripped 2 bases from V and 7 bases from J, with 13 bases between. The CDR3 consists of 14 residues. CDR3 residues: CASSLDPKGNIQYF. Written as DNA, the CDR3 is TGTGCCAGCAGCTTAGACCCCAAGGGGAACATTCAGTACTTC.

The chain links TRBV4-1 to TRBJ1-3, with TRBD1 as a possible D gene (5 bases). This CDR3 spans 15 amino acids. Trimming cost V 1 base and J 4 bases, with 11 bases left between them. CDR1 MGHRA and CDR2 YSYEKL come from the germline V gene. The CDR3: CASSQVGAAGNTIYF. For the CDR3, the DNA is TGCGCCAGCAGCCAAGTTGGGGCTGCGGGAAACACCATATATTTT.

Here the CDR3 reads CASTASGTYEQYF. The CDR3 nucleotides read TGTGCCAGCACGGCTAGCGGGACCTACGAGCAGTACTTC. The chain recombines TRBV11-2 with TRBJ2-7; 9 bases are a match to TRBD2. The CDR3 is made up of 13 amino acids. Looked up from germline, CDR1 is SGHAT and CDR2 is FQNNGV. Germline trimming cut 7 bases from V and 2 bases from J; bases unmatched to any gene: 3.

Concerning this clone: The same CDR3 is also encoded by other DNA sequences in this sample. The J gene is TRBJ2-7, the V gene TRBV4-1; possible D gene TRBD1, 5 bases. This CDR3 contains 14 residues. Trimming pared 1 base from V and 1 base from J, leaving 8 bases between. The germline V gene encodes CDR1 MGHRA and CDR2 YSYEKL. Here the CDR3 DNA reads TGCGCCAGCAGCCAAGTTTCAGGGTCCTACGAGCAGTACTTC. This sequence encodes CASSQVSGSYEQYF.

V is TRBV28 and J is TRBJ1-2, with no clear D. This CDR3 is built from 13 residues. Trimming shortened V by 3 bases and J by 6 bases, and 11 bases separated the two germline ends. The V gene's germline CDR1 is MDHEN and CDR2 SYDVKM. As DNA, the CDR3 is TGTGCCAGCAGTTTCCCTCCCGGGGATGGCTACACCTTC. Translating gives CASSFPPGDGYTF.

The V and J genes are TRBV27 and TRBJ2-5, with D perhaps TRBD1 (6 bases). Looked up from germline, CDR1 is MNHEY and CDR2 is SMNVEV (reference sequence). V was trimmed by 3 bases and J by 5 bases, leaving 10 bases between them. The CDR3 totals 13 residues. The CDR3 nucleotides read TGTGCCAGCAGTTTCAGGGGTACGGAGACCCAGTACTTC. Its translation is CASSFRGTETQYF.

This chain uses TRBV10-2 with TRBJ2-1; D might be TRBD1 (8 bases). CDR1 WSHSY and CDR2 SAAADI come from the germline V gene. Trimming took off 4 bases at V and 6 bases at J, with 13 bases between the two ends. The CDR3 covers 14 residues. CDR3 coding DNA: TGCGCCAGCAGTGGGGGGGGACAGGTCAATGAGCAGTTCTTC. Its protein product is CASSGGGQVNEQFF.